These T cell receptor beta chains were read from a single sample in a study of CD8+ T cells in alopecia areata. Sequencing was performed with immunoSEQ multiplex PCR; in TCRdb, only in-frame clones are kept and a portion is missing. The table shows hundreds of thousands of clones, with around three fifths occurring only once. This specimen was CD4+ T cells sorted from blood, taken between weeks 51 and 54, from a patient treated with tofacitinib. These receptors originate from a human donor with alopecia areata. Each CDR3 is given with its conserved first and last residue. A D gene is named only where the DNA matches it firmly. Clone sizes are given selectively: once, few, many, or a class where the clone is expanded.

D | J | size | V | DNA | CDR3
NA | TRBJ2-6 | few | TRBV5-1 | TGCGCCAGCAGCTTAACCCTCTCTGGGGCCAACGTCCTGACTTTC | CASSLTLSGANVLTF
NA | TRBJ1-1 | NA | TRBV5-1 | TGCGCCAGCAGCGACGGATTTATGAACACTGAAGCTTTCTTT | CASSDGFMNTEAFF
NA | TRBJ1-2 | NA | TRBV30 | TGTGCCTGGAGTAGGGAACTTGGCTACACCTTC | CAWSRELGYTF
NA | TRBJ2-7 | once | TRBV11-1 | TGTGCCAGCAGCTTCTCAGTACTCTACGAGCAGTACTTC | CASSFSVLYEQYF
NA | TRBJ2-5 | NA | TRBV5-1 | TGCGCCAGCAAGGAGGAGATGGAGACCCAGTACTTC | CASKEEMETQYF
TRBD1 | TRBJ1-6 | NA | TRBV30 | TGTGCCTGGAGTGTACCACAGGGGTTATATAATTCACCCCTCCACTTT | CAWSVPQGLYNSPLHF
NA | TRBJ2-2 | few | TRBV4-1 | TGCGCCAGCAGCCAACGGGACTTGCCCGGGGAGCTGTTTTTT | CASSQRDLPGELFF
NA | TRBJ1-2 | NA | TRBV30 | TGTGCCTGGAGTTGGACGGACTATGGCTACACCTTC | CAWSWTDYGYTF
NA | TRBJ1-6 | NA | TRBV25-1 | TGTGCCAGCTCAGGAGGTTCACCCCTCCACTTT | CASSGGSPLHF
TRBD1 | TRBJ2-1 | NA | TRBV7-2 | TGTGCCAGCAGTTCGACAGGGGGCGGGGATGAGCAGTTCTTC | CASSSTGGGDEQFF
NA | TRBJ2-5 | NA | TRBV30 | TGTGCCTGGAGTGTACTTCTGGCGGGGCCGCAAGAGACCCAGTACTTC | CAWSVLLAGPQETQYF
NA | TRBJ1-1 | NA | TRBV30 | TGTGCCTGGACTACAGGGCAGAACACTGAAGCTTTCTTT | CAWTTGQNTEAFF
NA | TRBJ2-2 | NA | TRBV11-1 | TGTGCCAGCAGCAATTACATTGCCGGGGAGCTGTTTTTT | CASSNYIAGELFF
NA | TRBJ2-2 | NA | TRBV2 | TGTGCCAGCAGTGAAGAAGGGTTCACCGGGGAGCTGTTTTTT | CASSEEGFTGELFF
NA | TRBJ2-7 | NA | TRBV29-1 | TGCAGCGTAGGCCGCTCCTACGAGCAGTACTTC | CSVGRSYEQYF
NA | TRBJ1-1 | NA | TRBV6-1 | TGTGCCAGCAGTGAAACTTTCTTT | CASSETFF
NA | TRBJ2-7 | NA | TRBV30 | TGTGCCTTGTCGGCCGGGACTGCCTTCTACGAGCAGTACTTC | CALSAGTAFYEQYF
NA | TRBJ1-6 | NA | TRBV29-1 | TGCAGCGTTCAACAGGGTCGGGATTCACCCCTCCACTTT | CSVQQGRDSPLHF
NA | TRBJ1-5 | NA | TRBV30 | TGTGCCTGGAGTCAAGGGGCGAGTCAGCCCCAGCATTTT | CAWSQGASQPQHF
TRBD2 | TRBJ2-3 | NA | TRBV9 | TGTGCCAGCAGCCCCTATAGCGGGCGCACAGATACGCAGTATTTT | CASSPYSGRTDTQYF
NA | TRBJ1-1 | NA | TRBV10-1 | TGCGCCAGCAGTGACCGAGTATCCGGAGGGACTGAAGCTTTCTTT | CASSDRVSGGTEAFF
NA | TRBJ1-5 | NA | TRBV7-9 | TGTGCCAGCAGCTTAGCGGTGGGTAGCAATCAGCCCCAGCATTTT | CASSLAVGSNQPQHF
TRBD1 | TRBJ1-1 | NA | TRBV29-1 | TGCAGCGTTGAAGATTGGGACAGGGCCACTGAAGCTTTCTTT | CSVEDWDRATEAFF
TRBD2 | TRBJ2-1 | NA | TRBV23-1 | TGCGCCAGCAGTCAATCTAGCGGGGGCCTTTACAATGAGCAGTTCTTC | CASSQSSGGLYNEQFF
NA | TRBJ2-1 | few | TRBV11-2 | TGTGCCAGCAGTCCCATAAGGAGCGTCGAGCAGTTCTTC | CASSPIRSVEQFF
NA | TRBJ1-3 | NA | TRBV30 | TGTGCCTGGAGTGTACGAGGGGGAAACACCATATATTTT | CAWSVRGGNTIYF
NA | TRBJ2-5 | few | TRBV9 | TGTGCCAGCAGTCCTCAGCGGTTTTCCTCGGCAGAGACCCAGTACTTC | CASSPQRFSSAETQYF
TRBD1 | TRBJ2-5 | NA | TRBV5-1 | TGCGCCAGCAGGATGACAGGGGGACCCGGGGTGACCCAGTACTTC | CASRMTGGPGVTQYF
TRBD1 | TRBJ2-7 | few | TRBV7-2 | TGTGCCAGCAGCTTAAAGACAGGGGACTACGAGCAGTACTTC | CASSLKTGDYEQYF
NA | TRBJ2-7 | NA | TRBV9 | TGTGCCAGCAGCTCCAGGGACACCAACGGCGAGCAGTACTTC | CASSSRDTNGEQYF
NA | TRBJ2-6 | NA | TRBV30 | TGTGCCTCCACAGGGTTCGGGGCCAACGTCCTGACTTTC | CASTGFGANVLTF
NA | TRBJ2-3 | NA | TRBV29-1 | TGCAGCGTTGATTGGGGAGATACGCAGTATTTT | CSVDWGDTQYF
NA | TRBJ2-5 | NA | TRBV5-1 | TGCGCCAGCACCCCGCGGGGAAGATCAGAGACCCAGTACTTC | CASTPRGRSETQYF
NA | TRBJ2-1 | once | TRBV7-2 | TGTGCCAGCAGCCAAACTTCGGATGAGCAGTTCTTC | CASSQTSDEQFF
NA | TRBJ2-5 | few | TRBV29-1 | TGCAGCGTTGGGGGCATAGCGCAAGAGACCCAGTACTTC | CSVGGIAQETQYF
NA | TRBJ2-7 | NA | TRBV30 | TGTGCCTGGAGTGGCGACGGAGCCTACGAGCAGTACTTC | CAWSGDGAYEQYF
NA | TRBJ1-1 | once | TRBV25-1 | TGTGCCAGCAGTGAATGGACAGAAGCTTTCTTT | CASSEWTEAFF